This T cell receptor (beta chain) is drawn from a study of blood T cell repertoires in COVID-19. At the level of the study: Acute and convalescent COVID-19 specimens originated in the United States, Italy and Spain. PBMCs, B-cell-depleted T cells, or T cells were the source of the cDNA or gDNA that made up the material.

Germline CDR1 and CDR2: SGHTA and FQGNSA. This CDR3 has 15 residues. V was clipped by 1 base and J by 7 bases, with 16 bases between them. Per the authors' pipeline: Estimation of nucleated cell counts relied on the amplification of reference gene primers. Sequencing used immunoSEQ multiplex PCR; TCRdb keeps in-frame clones, though not all of them. The DNA was the basis for D and trimming; V, J and clone size are from that table. The table shows 150,000 to 170,000 clones, with more than 80% occurring only once. Sequencing was carried out using peripheral blood. The TCR originated in a man in his fifties with acute or convalescent COVID-19. This chain connects TRBV7-2 to TRBJ1-2, with D unresolved. In DNA, the CDR3 is TGTGCCAGCAGCTTAGGGTTTTCCCTCTCGGGTGGCTACACCTTC. This codes for CASSLGFSLSGGYTF.